Sequencing of this T cell receptor (beta chain) was carried out in a study of T cells in localized non-small cell lung cancer. Study-level findings and limits: Median around 56 top-100 tumor clones were shared with paired adjacent lung. Adjacent uninvolved lung had the highest clonality, suggesting focused antigen responses.

CDR3 length equals 13 residues. The germline gives CDR1 ENHRY, CDR2 SYGVKD. V lost 0 bases and J 14 bases, leaving 16 bases between the germline ends. The assay was immunoSEQ multiplex PCR, and TCRdb's table has in-frame clones only and misses some. This sample has about 130,000 clones, with more than 80% found just once. Comments on this clone: Antigen specificity is unknown.

This rearrangement joins TRBV10-3 to TRBJ2-5; the D gene could be TRBD1 or TRBD2 (5 bases each). Sequencing was performed on peripheral blood, taken before any cancer treatment. The clonotype originates from a female donor at least 60 years old with stage I lung adenocarcinoma. The CDR3 spells CAISESEGWRAYF. DNA for the CDR3: TGTGCCATCAGTGAGTCTGAGGGGTGGCGGGCCTACTTC.